This T cell receptor beta chain derives from a study of cytomegalovirus exposure and HLA in healthy donors. Study-wide findings and caveats: TCR beta V- and J-gene trimming was later associated with a missense DCLRE1C variant. Associated with cytomegalovirus, according to the listing, were 150 to 200 TCR beta chains. CMV antigen specificity was confirmed in vitro for three CMV-associated chains.

The PCR contained 60 Vbeta and 13 Jbeta primers. TCRdb's table, derived via immunoSEQ multiplex PCR, lists solely in-frame clones and lacks some. Of some 160,000 clones listed, 80% are singletons. The germline V gene encodes CDR1 GTSNPN and CDR2 SVGIG (reference sequence). With 4 bases removed from V and 4 bases from J, the gap between germline ends came to 13 bases. This CDR3 comprises 13 residues. As for this clone: The target antigen is unknown.

J is TRBJ1-1 and V is TRBV30, with D possibly TRBD1 on 5 matching bases. This clonotype was obtained from a man aged 35-49 years in good health and CMV-seronegative. Sequenced material: PBMCs. The CDR3 here is CAWTGGKSTEAFF. As DNA, the CDR3 is TGTGCCTGGACGGGGGGAAAGAGCACTGAAGCTTTCTTT. The full variable domain, rest sourced from reference TRBV30 and TRBJ1-1, is SQTIHQWPATLVQPVGSPLSLECTVEGTSNPNLYWYRQAAGRGLQLLFYSVGIGQISSEVPQNLSASRPQDRQFILSSKKLLLSDSGFYLCAWTGGKSTEAFFGQGTRLTVV.